The subject of this entry is one T cell receptor beta chain. The entry originates in a study of somatic mutations in cytotoxic T cells in rheumatoid arthritis. Libraries were prepared by immunoSEQ multiplex PCR; TCRdb keeps only in-frame clonotypes and omits some of them. Of some 20,000 clones listed, 80% were seen once; the top ten hold roughly a tenth. Sequencing input: CD8+ T cells sorted from blood. This TCR came from an adult with rheumatoid arthritis.

As DNA, the CDR3 is TGTGCCAGCAGTTCCCCAGGGGGCAAAGAGACCCAGTACTTC. It encodes CASSSPGGKETQYF. The J gene is TRBJ2-5, the V gene TRBV28; TRBD1 agrees at 8 bases. Losses at the gene ends were 4 bases for V and 3 bases for J; bases not matched to a gene: 4. The CDR3 is made up of 14 amino acids. Germline lookup yields CDR1 MDHEN and CDR2 SYDVKM. The full variable domain, completed using reference TRBV28 and TRBJ2-5, is DVKVTQSSRYLVKRTGEKVFLECVQDMDHENMFWYRQDPGLGLRLIYFSYDVKMKEKGDIPEGYSVSREKKERFSLILESASTNQTSMYLCASSSPGGKETQYFGPGTRLLVL.